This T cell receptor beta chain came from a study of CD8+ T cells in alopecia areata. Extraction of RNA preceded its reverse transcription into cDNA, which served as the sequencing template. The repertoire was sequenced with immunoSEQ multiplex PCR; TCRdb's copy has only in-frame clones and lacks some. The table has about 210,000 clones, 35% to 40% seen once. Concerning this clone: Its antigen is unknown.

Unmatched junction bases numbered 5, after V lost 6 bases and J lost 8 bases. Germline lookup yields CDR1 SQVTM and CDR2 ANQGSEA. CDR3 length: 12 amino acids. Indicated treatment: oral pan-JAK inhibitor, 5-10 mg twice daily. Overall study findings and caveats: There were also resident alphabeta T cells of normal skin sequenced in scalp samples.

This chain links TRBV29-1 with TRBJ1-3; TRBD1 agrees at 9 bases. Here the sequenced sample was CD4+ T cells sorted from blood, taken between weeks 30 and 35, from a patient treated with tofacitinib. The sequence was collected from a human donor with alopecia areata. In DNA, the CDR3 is TGCAGCGTCGACAGGGGGATGGACACCATATATTTT. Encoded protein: CSVDRGMDTIYF.